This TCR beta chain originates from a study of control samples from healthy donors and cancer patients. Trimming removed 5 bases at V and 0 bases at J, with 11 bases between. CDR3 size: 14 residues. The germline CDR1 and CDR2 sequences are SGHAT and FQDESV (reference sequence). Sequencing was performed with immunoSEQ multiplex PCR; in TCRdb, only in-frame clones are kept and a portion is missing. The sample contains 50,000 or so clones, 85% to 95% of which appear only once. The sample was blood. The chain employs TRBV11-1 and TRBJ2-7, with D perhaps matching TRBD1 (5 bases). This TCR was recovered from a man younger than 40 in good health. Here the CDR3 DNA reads TGTGCCAGCAGCATGCGACAGAGCTCCTACGAGCAGTACTTC. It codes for CASSMRQSSYEQYF.